These 25 T cell receptor beta chains share one sample of origin, sequenced in a study of blood T cell repertoires in COVID-19 (dated by TCRdb to 2018 to 2021). Libraries were built with the immunoSEQ multiplex PCR assay. TCRdb retrieved this table from immuneACCESS and kept in-frame rearrangements only. Not all clones are present; in checked studies, unresolved V genes account for under half, and no reason is known for the remainder. The sample table lists 95,000 to 100,000 clones, 85% to 95% of them with a count of one. The ten largest clones capture 5.7% of the sample. The specimen was peripheral blood. These receptors were collected from a man aged 45-65 years with active COVID-19.

The chain combines TRBV5-6 with TRBJ1-5; D uncertain. Per germline, CDR1 SGHDT and CDR2 YYEEEE. The CDR3 is 12 amino acids. V was pared by 0 bases and J by 9 bases, with 7 bases between. The CDR3 DNA is TGTGCCAGCAGCTTGGCGCCCGGGCCCCAGCATTTT. This translates into CASSLAPGPQHF.

The V call is TRBV6-5, the J call TRBJ2-3; possible D gene TRBD2, 7 bases. V was trimmed by 7 bases and J by 11 bases, leaving 16 bases between them. The CDR3 sequence is 12 residues long. The germline gives CDR1 MNHEY, CDR2 SVGAGI. This CDR3 is CASNAGDYLQYF. The CDR3 bases are TGTGCCAGCAATGCAGGGGACTACCTGCAGTATTTT.

The chain joins TRBV2 to TRBJ1-5; D possibly corresponds to TRBD1 (6 bases). Trimming left V 2 bases short and J 9 bases short, with 14 bases between. The CDR3 has 14 amino acids. CDR1 SNHLY and CDR2 FYNNEI come from the germline V gene. The CDR3 DNA is TGTGCCAGCAGTGAATCGACAGGCCCAGGGCCCCAGCATTTT. This sequence encodes CASSESTGPGPQHF.

The CDR3 reads CASSPIRSQNLHF. The DNA of the CDR3 is TGTGCCAGCAGTCCTATTCGGAGCCAAAACCTCCACTTT. The V and J genes are TRBV6-6 and TRBJ1-6; no definite D call. Trimming removed 5 bases from V and 15 bases from J, with 17 bases in between. Per the germline V gene, CDR1 is MNHNY and CDR2 is SVGAGI (reference sequence). The CDR3 spans 13 residues.

The chain is built from TRBV5-6 and TRBJ1-2; perhaps TRBD1 as D (5 bases). V was trimmed by 2 bases and J by 8 bases, leaving 13 bases between them. The CDR3 extends over 13 amino acids. The germline CDR1 and CDR2 sequences are SGHDT and YYEEEE. The CDR3 spells CASSFARAEGYTF. The CDR3 DNA reads TGTGCCAGCAGCTTTGCCAGGGCTGAGGGCTACACCTTC. Full variable domain (outside the CDR3, taken from reference TRBV5-6 and TRBJ1-2): DAGVTQSPTHLIKTRGQQVTLRCSPKSGHDTVSWYQQALGQGPQFIFQYYEEEERQRGNFPDRFSGHQFPNYSSELNVNALLLGDSALYLCASSFARAEGYTFGSGTRLTVV.

The chain is built from TRBV11-2 and TRBJ2-1, with TRBD2 identical over 7 bases. The CDR3 has 13 residues. The germline CDR1 and CDR2 sequences are SGHAT and FQNNGV. V trimming: 0 bases; J trimming: 13 bases; junction bases outside the gene matches: 6. The CDR3 nucleotides are TGTGCCAGCAGCTTAGATGCAAGCGGGGAACAGTTCTTC. It translates to CASSLDASGEQFF.

The chain combines TRBV18 with TRBJ1-5; D is perhaps TRBD1 (5 bases). In germline, CDR1 is KGHSH, CDR2 LQKENI. There are 13 residues in the CDR3. The V end lost 6 bases, the J end lost 3 bases, and 9 bases lay between the germline ends. CDR3 amino acids: CASSLGLNQPQHF. The DNA for the CDR3 is TGTGCCAGCTCCTTGGGACTCAATCAGCCCCAGCATTTT.

V is TRBV28 and J is TRBJ2-2; D may be TRBD2 (6 bases). The CDR3 has 14 amino acids. Germline V gene lookup returns CDR1 MDHEN and CDR2 SYDVKM. V dropped 2 bases and J dropped 3 bases, with 7 bases sitting between them. CDR3 sequence reads: CASSLGRYTGELFF. The CDR3 bases are TGTGCCAGCAGTTTAGGGAGGTACACCGGGGAGCTGTTTTTT.

The chain recombines TRBV7-9 with TRBJ2-2, with unresolved D. Trimming cost V 1 base and J 8 bases, with 8 bases left between them. The CDR3 sequence is 13 residues long. Germline V gives CDR1 SEHNR, CDR2 FQNEAQ (reference sequence). CDR3 region: CASSLVVGGELFF. CDR3 DNA sequence: TGTGCCAGCAGCTTAGTAGTTGGTGGGGAGCTGTTTTTT.

The chain has TRBV3-1 (or the pseudogene TRBV3-2) and TRBJ2-1; a possible D gene is TRBD1 (9 bases). Germline V gene lookup returns CDR1 LGHDT and CDR2 YNNKEL (reference sequence). Trimming left V 0 bases short and J 7 bases short, with 19 bases between. This CDR3 region has 17 residues. CDR3 DNA sequence: TGTGCCAGCAGCCAAGATCCGGGGGGGACAGGGATGAATGAGCAGTTCTTC. The encoded protein is CASSQDPGGTGMNEQFF.

The chain links TRBV6-6 to TRBJ1-3, with 7 positions matching TRBD1. Germline values: CDR1 MNHNY, CDR2 SVGAGI (reference sequence). V was pared by 4 bases and J by 2 bases, with 8 bases of the junction left unmatched. The CDR3 runs to 16 residues. The CDR3 DNA sequence: TGTGCCAGCAGTTGGCCGGGACAGAATACTGGAAACACCATATATTTT. As protein: CASSWPGQNTGNTIYF.

The chain employs TRBV3-1 (or the pseudogene TRBV3-2) and TRBJ1-1, with a possible D match to TRBD1 (6 bases). The V and J ends lost 3 bases and 5 bases respectively, with 10 bases between them. CDR1 and CDR2 from the germline V gene are LGHDT and YNNKEL (reference sequence). The CDR3 sequence is 13 residues long. DNA for the CDR3: TGTGCCAGCAGCCATAAGGGGGTTACTGAAGCTTTCTTT. It encodes CASSHKGVTEAFF.

V gene TRBV7-2 combines with J gene TRBJ1-5; 7 bases match TRBD1. Germline assignment: CDR1 SGHTA and CDR2 FQGNSA. V was clipped by 0 bases and J by 2 bases; unmatched bases: 4. This CDR3 comprises 16 residues. In nucleotides, the CDR3 is TGTGCCAGCAGCTTAGCGGGGGACAGAGGCAATCAGCCCCAGCATTTT. Its protein is CASSLAGDRGNQPQHF.

V usage is TRBV15 and J usage is TRBJ2-5; D ambiguous. Trimming left V 1 base short and J 0 bases short, with 3 bases between. Germline lookup yields CDR1 LNHNV and CDR2 YYDKDF (reference sequence). This CDR3 contains 13 residues. In DNA, the CDR3 is TGTGCCACCAGCAGAGTCAACCAAGAGACCCAGTACTTC. The encoded protein is CATSRVNQETQYF.

The V call is TRBV7-9, the J call TRBJ2-1; D call uncertain. The CDR3 length is 13 residues. The germline V gene encodes CDR1 SEHNR and CDR2 FQNEAQ (reference sequence). V lost 0 bases, J lost 14 bases, and 14 bases lay in between. The CDR3 sequence: CASSLAGPSTEFF. DNA of the CDR3: TGTGCCAGCAGCTTAGCGGGCCCATCAACCGAGTTCTTC.

The CDR3 DNA reads TGTGCCAGCAGTACCACAGGGTCTGGGCAGTTCTTC. Protein: CASSTTGSGQFF. The chain recombines TRBV11-1 with TRBJ2-1; maybe TRBD1 (6 bases). The CDR3 runs 12 residues. V lost 6 bases and J 12 bases, leaving 15 bases between the germline ends. Germline V gene lookup returns CDR1 SGHAT and CDR2 FQDESV (reference sequence). Filled out from reference TRBV11-1 and TRBJ2-1, the complete variable domain reads EAEVAQSPRYKITEKSQAVAFWCDPISGHATLYWYRQILGQGPELLVQFQDESVVDDSQLPKDRFSAERLKGVDSTLKIQPAELGDSAMYLCASSTTGSGQFFGPGTRLTVL.

The chain links TRBV18 to TRBJ2-2; TRBD1 is a possible D gene (6 bases). Germline CDR1 KGHSH, CDR2 LQKENI. The CDR3 covers 17 residues. Trimming removed 0 bases at V and 2 bases at J, with 13 bases between. The CDR3 reads CASSPPVGTPNTGELFF. DNA of the CDR3: TGTGCCAGCTCACCACCGGTCGGGACACCCAACACCGGGGAGCTGTTTTTT.

The chain is built from TRBV3-1 (or the pseudogene TRBV3-2) and TRBJ1-2; D possibly corresponds to TRBD1 (6 bases). Germline values: CDR1 LGHDT, CDR2 YNNKEL (reference sequence). V lost 8 bases and J 8 bases, leaving 18 bases between the germline ends. The CDR3 covers 13 residues. The CDR3 coding sequence is TGTGCCAGCGTCGGACAGTTGGGGATGGGCTACACCTTC. This sequence encodes CASVGQLGMGYTF.

This clone was seen once. This rearrangement joins TRBV7-8 to TRBJ2-3; 11 bases fit TRBD2. This CDR3 has 15 amino acids. V shed 3 bases, J shed 4 bases, and the junction held 3 bases outside the gene matches. The V gene's germline CDR1 is SGHVS and CDR2 FQNEAQ. CDR3 nucleotides: TGTGCCAGCAGCTTGAATAGCGGGAGGGCAGATACGCAGTATTTT. This translates into CASSLNSGRADTQYF.

The chain combines TRBV18 with TRBJ2-7; 10 nucleotides align to TRBD2. V shed 6 bases, J shed 2 bases, and the junction held 7 bases outside the gene matches. CDR3 size: 15 residues. Germline V gene data show CDR1 as KGHSH and CDR2 as LQKENI. The CDR3 DNA follows: TGTGCCAGCTCTCTTACTAGCGGGGAAACCTACGAGCAGTACTTC. Protein product: CASSLTSGETYEQYF.

This chain joins TRBV5-1 and TRBJ1-2, with 8 nucleotides matching TRBD1. Germline CDR1 and CDR2: SGHRS and YFSETQ. V lost 2 bases, J lost 7 bases, and 1 base stayed unmatched. The CDR3 is made up of 12 amino acids. The CDR3 is CASSFQGAGYTF. The CDR3 region has the DNA TGCGCCAGCAGCTTCCAGGGGGCTGGCTACACCTTC.

The chain links TRBV27 to TRBJ2-7; 11 bases agree with TRBD2. The V gene end was trimmed by 5 bases and the J gene end by 2 bases; junction bases not matched to a gene: 8. Germline CDR1 is MNHEY and CDR2 is SMNVEV (reference sequence). This CDR3 has 16 amino acids. The CDR3 protein is CASSLLTSGIPYEQYF. CDR3 coding DNA: TGTGCCAGCAGTCTACTGACTAGCGGGATCCCCTACGAGCAGTACTTC.

V is TRBV5-1 and J is TRBJ2-1, with TRBD2 matching over 9 bases. CDR1 and CDR2 (germline): SGHRS, YFSETQ. The J segment lost 2 bases and the V segment lost 0 bases, leaving 3 bases of the junction unmatched. The CDR3 extends over 16 amino acids. The CDR3 DNA reads as TGCGCCAGCAGCTTGGCAGGCGGGAGGGCCTACAATGAGCAGTTCTTC. This gives the protein CASSLAGGRAYNEQFF.

The chain joins TRBV12-3 or TRBV12-4 to TRBJ1-1, with D unclear. The V end was cut by 1 base, the J end by 5 bases, with 8 bases between. The CDR3 length is 13 residues. This CDR3 is CASSLVSQTEAFF. The CDR3 DNA reads TGTGCCAGCAGTTTAGTTTCCCAAACTGAAGCTTTCTTT.

The V call is TRBV6-1, the J call TRBJ2-1; a possible D gene is TRBD2 (6 bases). Trimming stripped 3 bases from V and 4 bases from J, with 16 bases between. The germline CDR1 and CDR2 sequences are MNHNS and SASEGT. The CDR3 spans 16 residues. The CDR3 bases are TGTGCCAGCAGTGATCGTAGGGGAGGAGTGTACAATGAGCAGTTCTTC. This sequence encodes CASSDRRGGVYNEQFF.